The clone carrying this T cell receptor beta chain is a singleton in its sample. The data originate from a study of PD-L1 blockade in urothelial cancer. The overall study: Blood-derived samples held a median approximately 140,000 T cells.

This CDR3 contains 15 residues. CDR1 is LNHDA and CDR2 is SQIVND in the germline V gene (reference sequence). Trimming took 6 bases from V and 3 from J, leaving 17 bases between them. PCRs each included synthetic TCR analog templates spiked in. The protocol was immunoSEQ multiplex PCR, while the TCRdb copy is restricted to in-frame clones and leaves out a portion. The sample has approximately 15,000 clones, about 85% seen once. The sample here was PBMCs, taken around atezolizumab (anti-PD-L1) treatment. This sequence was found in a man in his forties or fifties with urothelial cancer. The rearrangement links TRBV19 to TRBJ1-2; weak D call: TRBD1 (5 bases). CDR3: CASSRRIGGDYGYTF. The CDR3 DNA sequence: TGTGCCAGTAGCCGGAGAATCGGGGGGGACTATGGCTACACCTTC.